This T cell receptor beta chain emerged from a study of OX40 agonist ivuxolimab in advanced cancers. This CDR3 is 16 amino acids long. Germline V gene lookup returns CDR1 SGHVS and CDR2 FQNEAQ. The V and J ends lost 2 bases and 6 bases, in that order; junction bases with no gene match: 9. With autoimmune disease history or systemic immunosuppression, patients were excluded. The data were produced by immunoSEQ multiplex PCR, yet TCRdb's version contains in-frame clones alone and is incomplete. The table records about 30,000 clones, almost 85% of them present only once. This chain joins TRBV7-8 and TRBJ1-5; TRBD1 agrees at 8 bases. This specimen consisted of CD4+ or CD8+ T cells sorted from blood, obtained in a trial of the OX40 agonist ivuxolimab. The receptor was isolated from an adult with an advanced solid tumor such as melanoma, head and neck, liver or kidney cancer. CDR3 coding DNA: TGTGCCAGCAGCTTAATGGCAGGGGGCGCTAGTCAGCCCCAGCATTTT. This sequence encodes CASSLMAGGASQPQHF.